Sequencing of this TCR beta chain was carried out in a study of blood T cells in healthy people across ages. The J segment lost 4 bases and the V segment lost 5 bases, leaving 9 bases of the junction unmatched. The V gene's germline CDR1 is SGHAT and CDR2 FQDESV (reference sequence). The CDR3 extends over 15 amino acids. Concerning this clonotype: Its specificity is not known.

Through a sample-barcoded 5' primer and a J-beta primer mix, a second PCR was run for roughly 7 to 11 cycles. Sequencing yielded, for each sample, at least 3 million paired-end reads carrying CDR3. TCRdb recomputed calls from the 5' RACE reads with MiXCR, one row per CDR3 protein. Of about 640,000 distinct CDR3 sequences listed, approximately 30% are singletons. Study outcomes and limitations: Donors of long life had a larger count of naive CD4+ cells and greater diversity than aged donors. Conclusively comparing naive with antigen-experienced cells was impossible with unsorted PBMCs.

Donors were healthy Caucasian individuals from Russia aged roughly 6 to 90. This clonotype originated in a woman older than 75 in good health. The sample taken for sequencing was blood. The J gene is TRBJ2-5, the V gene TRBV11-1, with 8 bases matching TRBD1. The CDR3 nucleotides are TGTGCCAGCAGCAACTCGGGACAGGAGGCAGAGACCCAGTACTTC. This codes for CASSNSGQEAETQYF.